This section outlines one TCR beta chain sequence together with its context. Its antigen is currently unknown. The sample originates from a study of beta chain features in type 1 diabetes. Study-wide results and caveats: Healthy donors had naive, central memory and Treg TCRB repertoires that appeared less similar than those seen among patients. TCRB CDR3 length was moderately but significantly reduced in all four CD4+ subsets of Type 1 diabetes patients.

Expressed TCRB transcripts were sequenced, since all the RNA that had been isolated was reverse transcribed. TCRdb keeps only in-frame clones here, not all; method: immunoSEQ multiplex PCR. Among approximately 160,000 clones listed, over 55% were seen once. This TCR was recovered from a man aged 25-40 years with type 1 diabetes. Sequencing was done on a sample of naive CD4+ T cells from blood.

CDR3 sequence: CASSHSRETQYF. CDR3 nucleotides: TGTGCCAGCAGCCATAGTAGGGAGACCCAGTACTTC. The chain couples TRBV5-6 to TRBJ2-5; D not resolved. CDR1 and CDR2 (germline): SGHDT, YYEEEE. The CDR3 covers 12 residues. V was clipped by 4 bases and J by 5 bases, with 9 bases between them.